This T cell receptor beta chain came from a study of T cells in narcolepsy. Study-wide background: Patients with NT1 or NT2 and healthy control donors were enrolled.

For this clone: Its antigen is currently unknown. A much larger clone lies a single base off, so this may be a read error.

CDR1 is LGHNA and CDR2 is YSLEER in the germline V gene. This CDR3 spans 14 amino acids. General study findings and limits: Autoreactive HCRT-specific and TRIB2-specific clonotypes were marked in same-patient CSF-versus-blood CD4+ comparisons. Reportedly, autoreactive clonotypes were serially detected in patients' blood but not controls'.

Clones were sequenced by immunoSEQ multiplex PCR, and TCRdb holds only the in-frame ones, with some missing. The sample holds about 2,200 clones, more than 25% seen once. This sequence originates from a human donor with narcolepsy. What was sequenced was cultured CD4+ T cells from cerebrospinal fluid. V usage is TRBV4-3 and J usage is TRBJ2-7, with a tentative D call TRBD2 (5 bases). CDR3 nucleotides: TGCGCCAGCAGCCAAGAGTGGAGGTCCTACGGGCAGTACTTC. This sequence encodes CASSQEWRSYGQYF.